The next 26 T cell receptor beta chains were all read from a single sample in a study of blood T cells in healthy people across ages. PCR was performed a second time for roughly 7 to 11 cycles using a sample-barcoded 5' primer and a J-beta primer mix. TCRdb recomputed calls from the 5' RACE reads with MiXCR, one row per CDR3 protein. The sample shows about 1.4 million distinct CDR3 sequences, 55% to 75% of them seen only once. Sequences were obtained from blood. These receptors were obtained from a man aged 18 to 29 in good health.

The rearrangement joins TRBV7-9 to TRBJ1-4; no reliable D call. V shed 3 bases and J shed 3 bases, with 11 bases lying between them. Germline CDR1 is SEHNR and CDR2 is FQNEAQ (reference sequence). The CDR3 runs 15 residues. This chain's CDR3 is CASSFPGVANEKLFF. CDR3 nucleotide sequence: TGTGCCAGCAGCTTCCCTGGTGTCGCTAATGAAAAACTGTTTTTT.

The genes are TRBV6-2 or TRBV6-3 and TRBJ1-4; D gene unclear. The V gene's germline CDR1 is MNHEY and CDR2 SVGEGT. The CDR3 spans 13 residues. The V end was cut by 7 bases, the J end by 8 bases, with 14 bases between. CDR3: CASTLSVLEKLFF. CDR3 coding DNA: TGTGCCAGCACCCTCTCCGTTTTGGAAAAACTGTTTTTT.

The chain has TRBV18 and TRBJ2-3; perhaps TRBD2 as D (6 bases). The CDR3 sequence is 15 residues long. V lost 5 bases, J lost 2 bases, and 14 bases lay in between. CDR1 and CDR2 from the germline V gene are KGHSH and LQKENI. CDR3 protein: CASSLRTTFTDTQYF. The CDR3 nucleotides are TGTGCCAGCTCATTACGGACTACCTTCACAGATACGCAGTATTTT.

The table lists this clonotype with a few counts. This chain connects TRBV27 to TRBJ1-5, with D possibly TRBD1 on 6 matching bases. The CDR3 runs to 14 residues. V shed 3 bases and J shed 7 bases, with 13 bases lying between them. Looked up from germline, CDR1 is MNHEY and CDR2 is SMNVEV (reference sequence). The CDR3, as DNA: TGTGCCAGCAGTTTGCGCGGGGGCCCCCAGCCCCAGCATTTT. This gives the protein CASSLRGGPQPQHF.

The rearrangement links TRBV7-2 to TRBJ1-2, with TRBD1 identical over 12 bases. Per germline, CDR1 SGHTA and CDR2 FQGNSA. The junction had 4 bases not matched to a gene; V was cut back by 3 bases and J by 5 bases. This CDR3 region has 15 residues. The CDR3 is CASSLTGQGAYGYTF. CDR3 coding DNA: TGTGCCAGCAGCTTGACGGGACAGGGGGCGTATGGCTACACCTTC.

V is TRBV11-2 and J is TRBJ2-3; 10 positions agree with TRBD1. V gave up 4 bases and J gave up 10 bases; unmatched junction bases: 14. Germline-derived CDR1 and CDR2 are SGHAT and FQNNGV. CDR3 length: 16 residues. As DNA, the CDR3 is TGTGCCAGCAGCTCGACAGGGGGCTCTTGGTCTCTGCCGCAGTATTTT. It is translated as CASSSTGGSWSLPQYF.

The chain employs TRBV6-2 or TRBV6-3 and TRBJ1-2, with D uncertain. Trimming shortened V by 6 bases and J by 7 bases, and 18 bases separated the two germline ends. The CDR3 runs to 14 residues. Germline-derived CDR1 and CDR2 are MNHEY and SVGEGT. The CDR3 nucleotides are TGTGCCAGCAGCCTCCTCGTGGGAGGGTCTGGCTACACCTTC. Residues: CASSLLVGGSGYTF.

On this clonotype itself: A much more abundant neighbour one base away suggests this may be a read error. V is TRBV27 and J is TRBJ2-1; D possibly corresponds to TRBD2 (5 bases). Germline lookup yields CDR1 MNHEY and CDR2 SMNVEV (reference sequence). The CDR3 has 12 amino acids. CDR3 sequence: CASSLGLGERFF. CDR3 in DNA: TGTGCCAGCAGTTTAGGACTCGGAGAGCGGTTCTTC.

The rearrangement uses TRBV12-3 or TRBV12-4 and TRBJ1-5; D not resolved. This CDR3 is 12 amino acids long. V lost 5 bases to trimming and J lost 6 bases, with 8 bases between them. The CDR3 protein is CASSGSVQPQHF. CDR3 DNA: TGTGCCAGCAGTGGATCAGTTCAGCCCCAGCATTTT.

This clonotype was picked up a small number of times. The V and J genes are TRBV4-1 and TRBJ1-2; 8 bases match TRBD1. The junction had 10 bases not matched to a gene; V was cut back by 7 bases and J by 0 bases. The CDR3 covers 16 residues. The germline CDR1 and CDR2 sequences are MGHRA and YSYEKL. The CDR3 DNA follows: TGCGCCAGCACGGAGGACAGGGACCACGCTAACTATGGCTACACCTTC. It codes for CASTEDRDHANYGYTF.

The chain is built from TRBV10-3 and TRBJ2-2, with a weak D call TRBD1 (5 bases). CDR1 and CDR2 from the germline V gene are ENHRY and SYGVKD. This CDR3 comprises 15 residues. Trimming removed 1 base from V and 6 bases from J, with 12 bases in between. CDR3 region: CAISELDTGPGELFF. The DNA for the CDR3 is TGTGCCATCAGTGAGTTAGACACAGGCCCCGGGGAGCTGTTTTTT.

The CDR3 DNA is TGCAGCGTTGTGCCGACCTCTGGGGCCAACGTCCTGACTTTC. Translating it yields CSVVPTSGANVLTF. The chain carries TRBV29-1 and TRBJ2-6; no reliable D call. V gave up 4 bases and J gave up 0 bases, with 7 bases separating them. The CDR3 consists of 14 residues. In germline, CDR1 is SQVTM, CDR2 ANQGSEA. Supplemented by reference TRBV29-1 and TRBJ2-6, the full variable domain reads SAVISQKPSRDICQRGTSLTIQCQVDSQVTMMFWYRQQPGQSLTLIATANQGSEATYESGFVIDKFPISRPNLTFSTLTVSNMSPEDSSIYLCSVVPTSGANVLTFGAGSRLTVL.

CDR3 in amino acids: CATQPGTLGTDTQYF. In DNA form, the CDR3 reads TGTGCCACCCAACCCGGGACTCTGGGCACAGATACGCAGTATTTT. The chain links TRBV24-1 to TRBJ2-3, with D possibly matching TRBD2 (6 bases). The germline CDR1 and CDR2 sequences are KGHDR and SFDVKD. CDR3 length equals 15 residues. V lost 9 bases and J lost 1, with 16 bases in between.

This clonotype was recorded a few times. The chain couples TRBV7-2 to TRBJ2-2; D unresolved. Germline V gene sequence: CDR1 SGHTA, CDR2 FQGNSA. Trimming took 2 bases from V and 6 from J, leaving 7 bases between them. This CDR3 comprises 13 residues. CDR3 region: CASSLPSAGELFF. CDR3 nucleotide sequence: TGTGCCAGCAGCTTACCCTCGGCCGGGGAGCTGTTTTTT.

The gene calls are TRBV4-1 and TRBJ2-2; D not resolved. Germline V gene lookup returns CDR1 MGHRA and CDR2 YSYEKL. V was trimmed by 4 bases and J by 6 bases, leaving 12 bases between them. The CDR3 contains 14 residues. CDR3 nucleotides: TGCGCCAGCAGCCTGTCTAGTTCCGCCGGGGAGCTGTTTTTT. Translation: CASSLSSSAGELFF.

The chain uses TRBV12-3 or TRBV12-4 and TRBJ2-7; TRBD2 agrees at 13 bases. The V gene end was trimmed by 6 bases and the J gene end by 3 bases; junction bases not matched to a gene: 5. The CDR3 extends over 15 amino acids. The CDR3 bases are TGTGCCAGCAGCACCGGACTAGCGGGAGACTACGAGCAGTACTTC. Amino acid sequence: CASSTGLAGDYEQYF.

This chain joins TRBV25-1 and TRBJ1-6, with D perhaps TRBD1 (6 bases). Trimming removed 2 bases at V and 7 bases at J, with 12 bases between. The CDR3 is 15 amino acids. CDR1 and CDR2 (germline): MGHDK, SYGVNS. As DNA, the CDR3 is TGTGCCAGCAGTGAAACAGGGATCGGAAATTCACCCCTCCACTTT. Residues: CASSETGIGNSPLHF.

The gene calls are TRBV2 and TRBJ2-5; D may correspond to TRBD1 or TRBD2 (5 bases each). The CDR3 consists of 11 residues. Germline values: CDR1 SNHLY, CDR2 FYNNEI. V was cut by 8 bases and J by 5 bases, with 9 bases left in between. This CDR3 is CASGTEETQYF. CDR3 DNA sequence: TGTGCCAGCGGGACCGAGGAGACCCAGTACTTC.

This clonotype was found a few times. CDR3 in amino acids: CSARDEFHEQYF. The CDR3 bases are TGCAGTGCTAGAGATGAGTTCCACGAGCAGTACTTC. This sequence joins TRBV20-1 and TRBJ2-7; D gene unclear. The V gene lost 0 bases and the J gene lost 5 bases, with 8 bases spanning the gap. The CDR3 sequence is 12 residues long. CDR1 and CDR2 from the germline V gene are DFQATT and SNEGSKA (reference sequence).

The sample holds many counts of this clonotype. J is TRBJ2-7 and V is TRBV29-1; the D gene is possibly TRBD1 (6 bases). The CDR3 loop spans 13 amino acids. CDR1 and CDR2 from the germline V gene are SQVTM and ANQGSEA. V was clipped by 3 bases and J by 6 bases, with 15 bases between them. CDR3 residues: CSVDGQLSGEQYF. CDR3 nucleotides: TGCAGCGTTGACGGACAGCTCTCTGGCGAGCAGTACTTC.

This clonotype occurred a few times. The chain uses TRBV5-1 and TRBJ1-2, with D maybe TRBD1 (5 bases). V lost 1 base to trimming and J lost 6 bases, with 13 bases between them. Germline CDR1 and CDR2: SGHRS and YFSETQ. The CDR3 is 14 amino acids. As DNA, the CDR3 is TGCGCCAGCAGCTTGACCCGGGGGAATCATGGCTACACCTTC. It translates to CASSLTRGNHGYTF.

The chain joins TRBV13 to TRBJ2-1; TRBD2 aligns across 10 bases. The trim removed 1 base at V and 9 bases at J, leaving 6 bases unmatched. CDR1 and CDR2 (germline): PRHDT, FYEKMQ (reference sequence). There are 15 residues in the CDR3. The CDR3 protein is CASSLEAGGRGEQFF. Written as DNA, the CDR3 is TGTGCCAGCAGCTTAGAAGCGGGGGGGCGTGGTGAGCAGTTCTTC.

The chain couples TRBV21-1 to TRBJ1-1. TRBV21-1 is reported as a pseudogene. The CDR3 has 14 residues. DNA for the CDR3: TGTGCCAGCAGCAAAAACCAGGGCCCCCCTGAAGCTTTCTTT. This encodes CASSKNQGPPEAFF.

J is TRBJ1-2 and V is TRBV6-2 or TRBV6-3; 9 bases map to TRBD1. CDR3 length equals 17 residues. Germline trimming cut 5 bases from V and 4 bases from J; bases unmatched to any gene: 14. Looked up from germline, CDR1 is MNHEY and CDR2 is SVGEGT. The CDR3 nucleotides are TGTGCCAGCAGTGCCCTCGATGCGGACAGGGGTTTCTATGGCTACACCTTC. This sequence encodes CASSALDADRGFYGYTF.

This clonotype has just a few counts. The chain employs TRBV4-2 and TRBJ2-1, with 9 bases identical to TRBD2. In germline, CDR1 is LGHNA, CDR2 YNFKEQ. V shed 2 bases, J shed 4 bases, and the junction held 6 bases outside the gene matches. The CDR3 covers 16 residues. The CDR3 region has the DNA TGTGCCAGCAGCCAATTAGCGGGAGCACAATACAATGAGCAGTTCTTC. Its translation: CASSQLAGAQYNEQFF.

The table lists this clonotype with a few counts. CDR3 nucleotides: TGTGCCAGCACTGGGACAGGGCTAGAGACCCAGTACTTC. The encoded protein is CASTGTGLETQYF. The chain employs TRBV25-1 and TRBJ2-5; the match to TRBD1 covers 9 bases. This CDR3 spans 13 amino acids. V dropped 7 bases and J dropped 4; count of bases not matched to a gene: 4. The germline gives CDR1 MGHDK, CDR2 SYGVNS. The entire variable domain, with the rest obtained from reference TRBV25-1 and TRBJ2-5, is as follows: EADIYQTPRYLVIGTGKKITLECSQTMGHDKMYWYQQDPGMELHLIHYSYGVNSTEKGDLSSESTVSRIRTEHFPLTLESARPSHTSQYLCASTGTGLETQYFGPGTRLLVL.